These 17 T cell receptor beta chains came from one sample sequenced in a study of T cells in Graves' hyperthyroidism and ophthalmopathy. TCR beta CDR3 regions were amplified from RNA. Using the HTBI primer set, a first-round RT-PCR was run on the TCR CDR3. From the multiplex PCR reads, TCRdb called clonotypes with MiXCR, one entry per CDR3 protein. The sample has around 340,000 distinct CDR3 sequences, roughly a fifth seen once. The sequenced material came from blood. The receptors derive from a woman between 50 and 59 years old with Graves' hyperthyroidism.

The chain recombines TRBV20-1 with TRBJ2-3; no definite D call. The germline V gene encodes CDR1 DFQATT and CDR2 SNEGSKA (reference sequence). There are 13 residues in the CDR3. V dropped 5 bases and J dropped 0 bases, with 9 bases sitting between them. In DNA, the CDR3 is TGCAGTGCTGTTGACGTAAGCACAGATACGCAGTATTTT. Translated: CSAVDVSTDTQYF.

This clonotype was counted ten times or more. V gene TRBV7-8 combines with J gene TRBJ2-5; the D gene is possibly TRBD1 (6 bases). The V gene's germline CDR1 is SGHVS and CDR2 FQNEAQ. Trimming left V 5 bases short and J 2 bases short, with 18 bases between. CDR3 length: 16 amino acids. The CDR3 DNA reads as TGTGCCAGCAGCATCCCGGACAGAGGAATACAAGAGACCCAGTACTTC. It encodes CASSIPDRGIQETQYF.

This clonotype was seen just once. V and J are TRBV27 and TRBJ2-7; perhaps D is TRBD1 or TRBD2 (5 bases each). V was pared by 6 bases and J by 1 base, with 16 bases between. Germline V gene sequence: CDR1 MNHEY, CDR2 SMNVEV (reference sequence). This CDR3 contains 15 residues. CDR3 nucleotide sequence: TGTGCCAGCAGCGTCCGGGGCTCGAGATCCTACGAGCAGTACTTC. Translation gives CASSVRGSRSYEQYF.

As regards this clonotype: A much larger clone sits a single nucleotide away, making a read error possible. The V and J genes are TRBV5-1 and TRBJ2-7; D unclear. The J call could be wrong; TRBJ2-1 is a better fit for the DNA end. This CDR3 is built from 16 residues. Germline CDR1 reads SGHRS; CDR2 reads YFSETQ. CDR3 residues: CASSLDGINRVYEQFF. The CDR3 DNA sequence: TGCGCCAGCAGCTTGGATGGAATTAATAGGGTCTACGAGCAGTTCTTC.

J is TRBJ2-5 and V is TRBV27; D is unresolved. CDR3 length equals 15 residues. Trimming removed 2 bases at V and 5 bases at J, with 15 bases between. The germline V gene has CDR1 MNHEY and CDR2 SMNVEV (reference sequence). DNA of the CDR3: TGTGCCAGCAGTTTACGCGACCCGGGTCCGGAGACCCAGTACTTC. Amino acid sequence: CASSLRDPGPETQYF.

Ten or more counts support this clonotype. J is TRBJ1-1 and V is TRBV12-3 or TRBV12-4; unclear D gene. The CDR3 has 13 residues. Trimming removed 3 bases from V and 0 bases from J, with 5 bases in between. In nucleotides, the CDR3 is TGTGCCAGCAGTTTGACACTGAACACTGAAGCTTTCTTT. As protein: CASSLTLNTEAFF.

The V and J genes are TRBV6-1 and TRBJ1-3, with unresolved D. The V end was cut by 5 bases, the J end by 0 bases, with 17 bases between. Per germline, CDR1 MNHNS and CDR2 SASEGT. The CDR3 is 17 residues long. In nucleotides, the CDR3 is TGTGCCAGCAGTCCCTGGATTGGGCAGAGCTCTGGAAACACCATATATTTT. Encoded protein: CASSPWIGQSSGNTIYF.

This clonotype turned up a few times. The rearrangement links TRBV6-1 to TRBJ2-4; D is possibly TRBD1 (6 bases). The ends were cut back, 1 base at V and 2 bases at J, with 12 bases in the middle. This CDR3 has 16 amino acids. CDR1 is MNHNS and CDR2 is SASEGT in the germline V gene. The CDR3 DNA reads TGTGCCAGCAGTGAAGAGACAGGTTTGTCCAAAAACATTCAGTACTTC. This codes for CASSEETGLSKNIQYF.

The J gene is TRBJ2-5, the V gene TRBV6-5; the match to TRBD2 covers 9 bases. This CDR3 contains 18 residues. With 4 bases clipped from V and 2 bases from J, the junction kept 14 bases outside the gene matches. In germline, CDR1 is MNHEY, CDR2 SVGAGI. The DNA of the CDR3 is TGTGCCAGCAGTTCTCGACTAGCGGACCTTTTTATGCAAGAGACCCAGTACTTC. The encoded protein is CASSSRLADLFMQETQYF.

Written as DNA, the CDR3 is TGTGCCAGTTTGTGGACCGCGGAAGGAGGCTACACCTTC. Encoded protein: CASLWTAEGGYTF. The rearrangement joins TRBV19 to TRBJ1-2, with no clear D. From germline, CDR1 is LNHDA and CDR2 SQIVND (reference sequence). The CDR3 totals 13 residues. Trimming removed 8 bases from V and 8 bases from J, with 18 bases in between.

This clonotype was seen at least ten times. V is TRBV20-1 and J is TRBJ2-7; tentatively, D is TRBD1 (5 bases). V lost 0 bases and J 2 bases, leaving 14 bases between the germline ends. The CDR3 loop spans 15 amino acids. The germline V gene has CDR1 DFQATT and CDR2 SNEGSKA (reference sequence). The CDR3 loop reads CSARDPGHGAYEQYF. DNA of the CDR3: TGCAGTGCTAGAGATCCCGGACACGGAGCCTACGAGCAGTACTTC.

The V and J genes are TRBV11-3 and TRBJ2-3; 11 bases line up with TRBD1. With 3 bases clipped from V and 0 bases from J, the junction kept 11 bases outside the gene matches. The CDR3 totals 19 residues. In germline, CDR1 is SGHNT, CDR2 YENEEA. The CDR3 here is CASSFAGTGGIWSTDTQYF. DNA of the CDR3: TGTGCCAGCAGCTTTGCCGGGACAGGGGGGATTTGGAGCACAGATACGCAGTATTTT.

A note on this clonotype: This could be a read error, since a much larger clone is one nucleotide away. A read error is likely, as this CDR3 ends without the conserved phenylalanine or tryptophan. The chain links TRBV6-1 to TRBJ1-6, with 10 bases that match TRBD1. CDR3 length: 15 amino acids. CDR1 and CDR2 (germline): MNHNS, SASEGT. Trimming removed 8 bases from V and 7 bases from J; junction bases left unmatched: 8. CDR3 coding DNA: TGTGCCAGCCTAATGGACAGGGGGATCAATTCACCCCTCCACCTT. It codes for CASLMDRGINSPLHL.

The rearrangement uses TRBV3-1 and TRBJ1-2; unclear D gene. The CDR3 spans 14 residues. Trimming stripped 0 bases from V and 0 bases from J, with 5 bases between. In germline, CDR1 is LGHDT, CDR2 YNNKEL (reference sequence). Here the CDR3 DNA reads TGTGCCAGCAGCCAAGATAAGGCTAACTATGGCTACACCTTC. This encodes CASSQDKANYGYTF.

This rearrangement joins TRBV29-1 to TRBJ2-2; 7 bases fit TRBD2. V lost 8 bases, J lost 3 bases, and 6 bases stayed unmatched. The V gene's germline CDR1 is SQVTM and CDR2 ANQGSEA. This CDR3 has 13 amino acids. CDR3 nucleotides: TGCAGCTTTGGGAGGGTTGACACCGGGGAGCTGTTTTTT. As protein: CSFGRVDTGELFF.

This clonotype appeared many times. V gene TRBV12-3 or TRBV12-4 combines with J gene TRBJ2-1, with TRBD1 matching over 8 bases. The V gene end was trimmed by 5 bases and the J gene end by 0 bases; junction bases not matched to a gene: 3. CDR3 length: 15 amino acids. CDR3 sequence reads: CASSDTGGSYNEQFF. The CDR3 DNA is TGTGCCAGCAGTGATACAGGGGGCTCCTACAATGAGCAGTTCTTC.

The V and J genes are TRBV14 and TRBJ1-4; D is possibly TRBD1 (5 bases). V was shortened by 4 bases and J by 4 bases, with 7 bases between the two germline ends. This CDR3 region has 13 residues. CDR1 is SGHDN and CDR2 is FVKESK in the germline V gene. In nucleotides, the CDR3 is TGTGCCAGCAGCCGGGACGTTAATGAAAAACTGTTTTTT. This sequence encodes CASSRDVNEKLFF.